The 23 T cell receptor beta chains below were found in one sample sequenced in a study of Ad26.COV2.S vaccination and SARS-CoV-2 variants. The treatment is: roughly 18 received Ad26.COV2.S at low or high dose, single or two shots; a few received placebo; per-sample allocation not given. Sampling took place 63 days after the first vaccine or placebo injection. Produced via immunoSEQ multiplex PCR; TCRdb's table is partial and in-frame only. Of more than 300,000 clones in the sample, around 83% were seen once. Sequencing used peripheral blood, obtained in a trial of Ad26.COV2.S vaccine versus placebo. The receptors were gathered from a person between 18 and 60 years old who received the Ad26.COV2.S COVID-19 vaccine or a placebo.

This clone has just one count. This chain uses TRBV11-2 with TRBJ1-2; no clear D. CDR3 size: 17 residues. The germline V gene encodes CDR1 SGHAT and CDR2 FQNNGV. The V gene lost 1 base and the J gene lost 1 base, with 16 bases spanning the gap. This CDR3 reads CASSLALSVWGNYGYTF. The CDR3 DNA reads as TGTGCCAGCAGCTTAGCTTTGTCGGTTTGGGGTAACTATGGCTACACCTTC. Based on the CDR3 plus reference TRBV11-2 and TRBJ1-2, the full variable domain is EAGVAQSPRYKIIEKRQSVAFWCNPISGHATLYWYQQILGQGPKLLIQFQNNGVVDDSQLPKDRFSAERLKGVDSTLKIQPAKLEDSAVYLCASSLALSVWGNYGYTFGSGTRLTVV.

The chain joins TRBV29-1 to TRBJ1-2; 9 bases are a match to TRBD1. The CDR3 runs 15 residues. Per the germline V gene, CDR1 is SQVTM and CDR2 is ANQGSEA. Trimming at V came to 0 bases and at J to 2 bases, leaving 4 bases not matched to a gene. This CDR3 is CSVEEWGTGNYGYTF. The DNA of the CDR3 is TGCAGCGTTGAAGAATGGGGGACAGGGAACTATGGCTACACCTTC. Full variable domain (remainder filled in from reference TRBV29-1 and TRBJ1-2): SAVISQKPSRDICQRGTSLTIQCQVDSQVTMMFWYRQQPGQSLTLIATANQGSEATYESGFVIDKFPISRPNLTFSTLTVSNMSPEDSSIYLCSVEEWGTGNYGYTFGSGTRLTVV.

The chain recombines TRBV6-5 with TRBJ2-7; possible D gene TRBD1, 6 bases. Germline CDR1 and CDR2: MNHEY and SVGAGI. Trimming removed 0 bases from V and 2 bases from J, with 11 bases in between. This CDR3 contains 15 residues. The chain's CDR3 is CASSYSGTPTYEQYF. CDR3 sequence (DNA): TGTGCCAGCAGTTACTCCGGGACACCAACCTACGAGCAGTACTTC.

The rearrangement uses TRBV6-5 and TRBJ1-6; D is uncertain. The CDR3 has 13 residues. V was pared by 8 bases and J by 5 bases, with 10 bases between. Germline values: CDR1 MNHEY, CDR2 SVGAGI. The CDR3 sequence is CASSQTDNSPLHF. The DNA of the CDR3 is TGTGCCAGCTCGCAGACCGATAATTCACCCCTCCACTTT.

This chain links TRBV20-1 with TRBJ1-1, with a tentative D call TRBD1 (5 bases). From germline, CDR1 is DFQATT and CDR2 SNEGSKA (reference sequence). This CDR3 has 12 residues. V lost 3 bases and J lost 3, with 8 bases in between. The CDR3 coding sequence is TGCAGTGCTAGTGCGGGGGACACTGAAGCTTTCTTT. Translating gives CSASAGDTEAFF.

The DNA of the CDR3 is TGCGCCAGCAGCCAAATGGCGGGGGCGGGAGATACGCAGTATTTT. Amino acid sequence: CASSQMAGAGDTQYF. The chain carries TRBV4-3 and TRBJ2-3, with TRBD2 as a possible D gene (7 bases). The CDR3 length is 15 residues. Germline V gene lookup returns CDR1 LGHNA and CDR2 YSLEER. Trimming left V 2 bases short and J 5 bases short, with 14 bases between.

V and J are TRBV6-2 or TRBV6-3 and TRBJ1-2; D is possibly TRBD1 (6 bases). In germline, CDR1 is MNHEY, CDR2 SVGEGT. The CDR3 loop spans 14 amino acids. V lost 5 bases and J 8 bases, leaving 18 bases between the germline ends. The CDR3 nucleotides read TGTGCCAGCAGTCGGACCCCAGGGGAAGGAGGCTACACCTTC. Translating it yields CASSRTPGEGGYTF.

This chain connects TRBV5-1 to TRBJ2-3; 7 positions agree with TRBD1. J was trimmed by 2 bases and V by 3 bases; bases with no gene match: 9. The CDR3 runs to 16 residues. In germline, CDR1 is SGHRS, CDR2 YFSETQ. CDR3 sequence reads: CASSWPGQSNTDTQYF. The CDR3 DNA reads TGCGCCAGCAGCTGGCCGGGACAGAGCAACACAGATACGCAGTATTTT.

The chain couples TRBV10-3 to TRBJ1-2; 10 bases fit TRBD1. The CDR3 extends over 14 amino acids. In germline, CDR1 is ENHRY, CDR2 SYGVKD. J gave up 8 bases and V 5 bases, and 8 bases lay outside the gene matches. This CDR3 reads CAISRSGQGHGYTF. As DNA, the CDR3 is TGTGCCATCAGTAGATCGGGACAGGGGCACGGCTACACCTTC.

This clone was detected only a few times. The chain employs TRBV13 and TRBJ1-2, with TRBD1 matching 7 bases. V lost 5 bases to trimming and J lost 2 bases; unmatched junction nucleotides: 8. The CDR3 totals 15 residues. CDR1 is PRHDT, CDR2 FYEKMQ, per germline (reference sequence). CDR3: CASSPHRGSNYGYTF. The CDR3 region has the DNA TGTGCCAGCAGCCCACACAGGGGATCCAACTATGGCTACACCTTC.

The chain joins TRBV5-1 to TRBJ1-5, with unresolved D. Trimming stripped 0 bases from V and 0 bases from J, with 7 bases between. The CDR3 runs to 15 residues. CDR1 SGHRS and CDR2 YFSETQ come from the germline V gene. Here the CDR3 reads CASSLDGVSNQPQHF. The CDR3 DNA follows: TGCGCCAGCAGCTTGGATGGAGTTAGCAATCAGCCCCAGCATTTT.

This clone was seen only once. The chain recombines TRBV7-2 with TRBJ2-7; tentative D call: TRBD1 (6 bases). Trimming shortened V by 5 bases and J by 2 bases, and 22 bases separated the two germline ends. Germline V gives CDR1 SGHTA, CDR2 FQGNSA. This CDR3 comprises 17 residues. The DNA of the CDR3 is TGTGCCAGCAGCCTTACCGGGGCCTCCAACAGGGCCTACGAGCAGTACTTC. This sequence encodes CASSLTGASNRAYEQYF.

J is TRBJ1-1 and V is TRBV7-2; D possibly corresponds to TRBD1 (6 bases). V was shortened by 5 bases and J by 8 bases, with 18 bases between the two germline ends. Germline CDR1 SGHTA, CDR2 FQGNSA. This CDR3 has 14 amino acids. The CDR3 region has the DNA TGTGCCAGCAGCATAAAATTAGGACAGTCGGAAGCTTTCTTT. This gives the protein CASSIKLGQSEAFF.

This chain joins TRBV5-1 and TRBJ2-5, with 9 bases lining up with TRBD1. The CDR3 totals 17 residues. Germline V CDR1 and CDR2: SGHRS, YFSETQ. The ends lost 3 bases at V and 5 bases at J; junction bases unmatched: 14. CDR3 in DNA: TGCGCCAGCAGCTCTCGTCCCGGGACAGGGAGGGTGGAGACCCAGTACTTC. Its protein is CASSSRPGTGRVETQYF.

This clone was seen more than once but under ten times. The rearrangement joins TRBV7-2 to TRBJ1-5, with D unclear. CDR3 size: 14 residues. Trimming left V 1 base short and J 9 bases short, with 13 bases between. Germline CDR1 reads SGHTA; CDR2 reads FQGNSA. CDR3 region: CASSLGPGGRPQHF. For the CDR3, the DNA is TGTGCCAGCAGCTTAGGACCTGGCGGGCGGCCCCAGCATTTT.

V gene TRBV3-1 (or the pseudogene TRBV3-2) combines with J gene TRBJ2-5, with 13 bases aligning to TRBD2. This CDR3 region has 15 residues. Trimming took 4 bases from V and 5 from J; bases not matched to a gene: 4. CDR1 is LGHDT and CDR2 is YNNKEL in the germline V gene (reference sequence). In DNA, the CDR3 is TGTGCCAGCAGCCTTCAGACTAGCGGGGGGGAGACCCAGTACTTC. Amino acids: CASSLQTSGGETQYF.

The gene calls are TRBV19 and TRBJ1-1; D perhaps matches TRBD1 (5 bases). Trimming took off 4 bases at V and 5 bases at J, with 11 bases between the two ends. This CDR3 comprises 13 residues. From germline, CDR1 is LNHDA and CDR2 SQIVND (reference sequence). In DNA, the CDR3 is TGTGCCAGTAGTAAACGGGGGGTGACTGAAGCTTTCTTT. This gives the protein CASSKRGVTEAFF.

CDR3: CASSLNRDHGYTF. Here the CDR3 DNA reads TGCGCCAGCAGCTTGAACAGGGACCATGGCTACACCTTC. V usage is TRBV5-1 and J usage is TRBJ1-2; D possibly corresponds to TRBD1 (6 bases). Trimming left V 1 base short and J 6 bases short, with 10 bases between. The CDR3 runs 13 residues. CDR1 and CDR2 (germline): SGHRS, YFSETQ.

A word on this clone: The same CDR3 is also encoded by other DNA sequences in this sample. The chain has TRBV30 and TRBJ1-1; D gene ambiguous. Trimming removed 1 base at V and 3 bases at J, with 9 bases between. The length of the CDR3 is 13 residues. Germline values: CDR1 GTSNPN, CDR2 SVGIG (reference sequence). The DNA for the CDR3 is TGTGCCTGGAGTGGCAGGTGGGACACTGAAGCTTTCTTT. Its translation: CAWSGRWDTEAFF.

V gene TRBV5-4 combines with J gene TRBJ2-3; unclear D gene. The V gene lost 6 bases and the J gene lost 6 bases, with 14 bases spanning the gap. This CDR3 region has 13 residues. Germline values: CDR1 SGHNT, CDR2 YYREEE (reference sequence). The CDR3 loop is CASISPAGDTQYF. For the CDR3, the DNA is TGTGCCAGCATTTCGCCGGCCGGGGATACGCAGTATTTT.

The chain is built from TRBV10-2 and TRBJ1-2; perhaps TRBD1 as D (6 bases). There are 13 residues in the CDR3. Germline values: CDR1 WSHSY, CDR2 SAAADI. V was cut by 5 bases and J by 4 bases, with 11 bases left in between. CDR3 nucleotides: TGCGCCAGCAGTACAGGGAGGGGCTATGGCTACACCTTC. It yields the protein CASSTGRGYGYTF.

V is TRBV7-9 and J is TRBJ2-3; 10 bases align to TRBD1. CDR3 length: 17 residues. The V gene's germline CDR1 is SEHNR and CDR2 FQNEAQ (reference sequence). Unmatched junction bases numbered 6, after V lost 1 base and J lost 2 bases. CDR3 DNA: TGTGCCAGCAGCTTAGGGGACAGGGGACCTCTCACAGATACGCAGTATTTT. Its protein product is CASSLGDRGPLTDTQYF. Variable domain in full (rest from reference TRBV7-9 and TRBJ2-3): DTGVSQNPRHKITKRGQNVTFRCDPISEHNRLYWYRQTLGQGPEFLTYFQNEAQLEKSRLLSDRFSAERPKGSFSTLEIQRTEQGDSAMYLCASSLGDRGPLTDTQYFGPGTRLTVL.

The chain has TRBV5-6 and TRBJ1-2, with D tentatively TRBD1 (5 bases). V lost 4 bases and J 4 bases, leaving 11 bases between the germline ends. Per the germline V gene, CDR1 is SGHDT and CDR2 is YYEEEE. This CDR3 region has 13 residues. CDR3 protein: CASSLTVAYGYTF. The CDR3 DNA is TGTGCCAGCAGCCTGACAGTTGCCTATGGCTACACCTTC.